This T cell receptor beta chain was identified during a study of blood T cells in healthy people across ages. Points from the study as a whole: When set beside aged donors, long-lived donors presented more naive CD4+ cells and higher diversity. When one million T cells were used, diversity estimates were thought to be underestimates. Per million T cells, TCR beta diversity dropped roughly linearly as age increased.

For the second PCR, which ran for roughly 7 to 11 cycles, a sample-barcoded 5' primer and a J-beta primer mix were used. Each CDR3 protein is one row after TCRdb ran MiXCR on the 5' RACE reads. This table has approximately 700,000 distinct CDR3 sequences, around 32% appearing once. As for this clonotype: Its antigen is currently unknown.

The V and J ends lost 5 bases and 7 bases, in that order; junction bases with no gene match: 9. Germline V gene data show CDR1 as SGHTA and CDR2 as FQGNSA. This CDR3 has 15 residues. The TCR originated in a woman older than 75 in good health. The sample consisted of blood. V usage is TRBV7-2 and J usage is TRBJ2-7; TRBD2 aligns across 12 bases. CDR3 amino acids: CASSLTSGGLDEQYF. The CDR3 DNA follows: TGTGCCAGCAGCCTGACTAGCGGGGGACTTGATGAGCAGTACTTC.